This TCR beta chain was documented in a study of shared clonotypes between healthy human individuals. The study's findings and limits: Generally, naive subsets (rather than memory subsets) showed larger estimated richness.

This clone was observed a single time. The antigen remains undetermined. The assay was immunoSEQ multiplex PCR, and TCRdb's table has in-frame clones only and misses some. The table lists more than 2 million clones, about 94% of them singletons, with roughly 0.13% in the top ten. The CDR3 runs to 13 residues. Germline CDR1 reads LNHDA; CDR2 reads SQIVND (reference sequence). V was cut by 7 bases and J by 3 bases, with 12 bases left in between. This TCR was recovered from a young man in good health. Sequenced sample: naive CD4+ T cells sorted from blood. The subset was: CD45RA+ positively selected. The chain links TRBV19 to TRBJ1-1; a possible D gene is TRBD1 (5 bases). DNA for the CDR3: TGTGCCAGTAAAGGGGCATCTTACACTGAAGCTTTCTTT. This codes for CASKGASYTEAFF.